This T cell receptor beta chain was retrieved from a study of blood T cell repertoires in COVID-19. The data were produced by immunoSEQ multiplex PCR, yet TCRdb's version contains in-frame clones alone and is incomplete. Counted here are 170,000 or so clones, about 86% occurring once; the ten biggest clones make up around 7%. In germline, CDR1 is LGHNA, CDR2 YSLEER. The CDR3 totals 14 residues. The V gene end was trimmed by 7 bases and the J gene end by 2 bases; junction bases not matched to a gene: 5. Sequenced input: peripheral blood. V is TRBV4-3 and J is TRBJ2-7; 10 nucleotides agree with TRBD2. This receptor was obtained from a man in his fifties with active or convalescent COVID-19. CDR3 region: CASNSGGLTYEQYF. CDR3 in DNA: TGCGCCAGCAATAGCGGGGGGCTCACCTACGAGCAGTACTTC.